The rows below give T cell receptor beta chains drawn from one sample of a study of T cell responses to AZD1222 COVID-19 vaccine. The table came from immunoSEQ multiplex PCR; TCRdb's copy has only in-frame clones and leaves some out. Here the sample spans 110,000 to 150,000 clones, roughly 90% being singletons. The sample consisted of peripheral blood, taken on day 0 of AZD1222 vaccination. Source of these receptors: an adult in good health. Each CDR3 is given with its conserved first and last residue. Fields, in order: CDR3 DNA, CDR3 protein, D gene, clone size, J gene, V gene. A D gene is named only where the DNA matches it firmly. Some rows have no size entry. The others give once, few or many, or a class for an expanded clone.

TGTGCCAGCAGGCTCCGTTTACTAGGCAATGAGCAGTTCTTC,CASRLRLLGNEQFF,NA,NA,TRBJ2-1,TRBV2
TGTGCCAGCAGCTTAAGACGGGGGCGGAGATCTGACACTGAAGCTTTCTTT,CASSLRRGRRSDTEAFF,NA,NA,TRBJ1-1,TRBV7-2
TGTGCCAGTAGCCGACAGGGGACAGCCTATGGCTACACCTTC,CASSRQGTAYGYTF,TRBD1,once,TRBJ1-2,TRBV19
TGTGCCGGCAGCCAAGACGACGTAGGACACCGCGAAGAGACCCAGTACTTC,CAGSQDDVGHREETQYF,NA,NA,TRBJ2-5,TRBV3-1/TRBV3-2
TGTGCCAGCAGCGTAGTGGGCGGGAGGACTGACAATGAGCAGTTCTTC,CASSVVGGRTDNEQFF,TRBD2,NA,TRBJ2-1,TRBV9
TGCGCCAGCAGCCAAGATCGATTAAGCTCCTACAATGAGCAGTTCTTC,CASSQDRLSSYNEQFF,NA,NA,TRBJ2-1,TRBV4-3
TGTGCCAGCAGTCCCAGACAGGGGCGGCATCAGCCCCAGCATTTT,CASSPRQGRHQPQHF,TRBD1,NA,TRBJ1-5,TRBV28
TGTGCCAGCAGCTTAACCCGGGACGGATATGGCTACACCTTC,CASSLTRDGYGYTF,NA,NA,TRBJ1-2,TRBV7-9
TGTGCCACCCGGGGTGAGGAGCAGTACTTC,CATRGEEQYF,NA,NA,TRBJ2-7,TRBV10-3
TGCAGTGCCGCGGGGGGTTACGAGCAGTACTTC,CSAAGGYEQYF,TRBD2,once,TRBJ2-7,TRBV20-1
TGTGCCAGCAGTCACAGCATCGACTACACCTTC,CASSHSIDYTF,NA,NA,TRBJ1-2,TRBV6-2/TRBV6-3
TGCGCCAGCAGCCAAGGGACAGCATACCTTATCGGGGAGCTGTTTTTT,CASSQGTAYLIGELFF,NA,few,TRBJ2-2,TRBV4-1
TGTGCCAGCAGTTACTCTGAAGGCGGGTCGATTCAGTACTTC,CASSYSEGGSIQYF,NA,NA,TRBJ2-4,TRBV6-2/TRBV6-3
TGTGCCAGCAGCCGTAACACAGGGTTGAGTGAAGCTTTCTTT,CASSRNTGLSEAFF,NA,NA,TRBJ1-1,TRBV6-2/TRBV6-3
TGCAGTGCTAGAAAGGGAGATACGCAGTATTTT,CSARKGDTQYF,NA,NA,TRBJ2-3,TRBV20-1
TGTGCCAGCAGCGTTAAAACAGGTTACGAGCAGTACTTC,CASSVKTGYEQYF,NA,NA,TRBJ2-7,TRBV9
TGTGCCACCAGCAGTGTCACAGGGGGCAGCACCTACGAGCAGTACTTC,CATSSVTGGSTYEQYF,TRBD1,NA,TRBJ2-7,TRBV15
TGTGCCAGCAGCGACCCAGGGTACACCATATATTTT,CASSDPGYTIYF,NA,NA,TRBJ1-3,TRBV9
TGTGCCTGGAGGGCCGCCTCGGGGACTGAAGCTTTCTTT,CAWRAASGTEAFF,NA,NA,TRBJ1-1,TRBV30
TGTGCCAGCAGACTTAGTGGGACATTAGGCGGCTACACCTTC,CASRLSGTLGGYTF,NA,NA,TRBJ1-2,TRBV2
TGTGCCAGTAGTACCTACCTAGGAGGAAACTATGGCTACACCTTC,CASSTYLGGNYGYTF,NA,NA,TRBJ1-2,TRBV19
TGTGCCAGCAGCTTAGCGGGAGTGCTCCTAGGAGAGCAGTACTTC,CASSLAGVLLGEQYF,NA,NA,TRBJ2-7,TRBV7-9
TGTGCCAGCAGTTTTTCAGGGCTACCGAACACTGAAGCTTTCTTT,CASSFSGLPNTEAFF,NA,NA,TRBJ1-1,TRBV28